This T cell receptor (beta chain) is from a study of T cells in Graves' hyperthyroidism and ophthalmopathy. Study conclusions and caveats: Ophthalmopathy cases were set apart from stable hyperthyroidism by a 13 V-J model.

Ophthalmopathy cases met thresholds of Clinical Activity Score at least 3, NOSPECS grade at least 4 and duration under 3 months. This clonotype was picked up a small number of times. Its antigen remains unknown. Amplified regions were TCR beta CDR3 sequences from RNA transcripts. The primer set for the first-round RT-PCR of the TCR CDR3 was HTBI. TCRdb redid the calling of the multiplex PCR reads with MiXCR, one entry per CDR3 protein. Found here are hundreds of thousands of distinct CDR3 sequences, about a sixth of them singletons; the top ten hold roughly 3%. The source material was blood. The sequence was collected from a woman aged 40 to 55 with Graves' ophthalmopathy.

The CDR3 sequence: CASGLVADRGNSPLHF. CDR3 DNA: TGTGCTAGTGGTTTGGTCGCGGACAGGGGTAATTCACCCCTCCACTTT. The V gene is TRBV12-5, the J gene TRBJ1-6; 9 bases line up with TRBD1. Looked up from germline, CDR1 is LGHNT and CDR2 is FRNRAP. V dropped 0 bases and J dropped 6; count of bases not matched to a gene: 3. CDR3 length: 16 amino acids.